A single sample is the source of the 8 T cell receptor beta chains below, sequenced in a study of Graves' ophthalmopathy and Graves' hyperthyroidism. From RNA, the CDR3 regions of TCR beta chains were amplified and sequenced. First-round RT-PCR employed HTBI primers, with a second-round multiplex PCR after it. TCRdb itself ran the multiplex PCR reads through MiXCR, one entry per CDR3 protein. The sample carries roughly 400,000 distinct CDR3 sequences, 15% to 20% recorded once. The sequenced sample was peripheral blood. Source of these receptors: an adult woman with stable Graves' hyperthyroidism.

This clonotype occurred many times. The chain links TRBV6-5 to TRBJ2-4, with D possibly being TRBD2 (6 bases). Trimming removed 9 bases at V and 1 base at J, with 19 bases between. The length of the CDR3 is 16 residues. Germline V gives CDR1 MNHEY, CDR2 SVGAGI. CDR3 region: CASCSGGWGAKNIQYF. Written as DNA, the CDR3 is TGTGCCAGTTGTAGTGGAGGGTGGGGGGCCAAAAACATTCAGTACTTC.

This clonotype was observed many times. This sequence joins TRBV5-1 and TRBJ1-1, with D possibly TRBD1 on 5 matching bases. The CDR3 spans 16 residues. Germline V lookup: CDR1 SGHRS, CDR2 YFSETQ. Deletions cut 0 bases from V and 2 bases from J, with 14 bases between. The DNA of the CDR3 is TGCGCCAGCAGCTTGGATCTTCCGGGGGGAAACACTGAAGCTTTCTTT. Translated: CASSLDLPGGNTEAFF.

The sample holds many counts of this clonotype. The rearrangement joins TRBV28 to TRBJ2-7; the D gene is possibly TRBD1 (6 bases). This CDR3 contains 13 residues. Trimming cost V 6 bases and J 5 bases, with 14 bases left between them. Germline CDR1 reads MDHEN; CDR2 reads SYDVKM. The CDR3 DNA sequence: TGTGCCAGCAGAATAGGGACACTCGACGAGCAGTACTTC. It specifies CASRIGTLDEQYF.

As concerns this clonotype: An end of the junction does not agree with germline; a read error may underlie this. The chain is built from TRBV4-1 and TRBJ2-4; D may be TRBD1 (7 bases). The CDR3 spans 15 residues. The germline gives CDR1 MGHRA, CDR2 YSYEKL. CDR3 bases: TGCGCCAGCAGCCCTACCCAGGAGGGGGCGTACATTAAGTACTTC. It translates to CASSPTQEGAYIKYF.

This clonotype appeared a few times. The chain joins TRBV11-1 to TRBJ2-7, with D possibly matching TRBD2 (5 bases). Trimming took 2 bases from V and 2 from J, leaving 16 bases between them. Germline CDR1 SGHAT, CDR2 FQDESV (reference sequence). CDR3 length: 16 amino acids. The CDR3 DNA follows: TGTGCCAGCAGCTTACGGGGAGCCGCCACACCCTACGAGCAGTACTTC. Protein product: CASSLRGAATPYEQYF.

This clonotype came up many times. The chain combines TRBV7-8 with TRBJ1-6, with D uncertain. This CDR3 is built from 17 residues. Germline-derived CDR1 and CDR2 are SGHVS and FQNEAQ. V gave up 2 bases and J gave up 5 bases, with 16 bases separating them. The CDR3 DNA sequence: TGTGCCAGCAGCTTAAAAGGGCCTAGAAGGGATAATTCACCCCTCCACTTT. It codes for CASSLKGPRRDNSPLHF.

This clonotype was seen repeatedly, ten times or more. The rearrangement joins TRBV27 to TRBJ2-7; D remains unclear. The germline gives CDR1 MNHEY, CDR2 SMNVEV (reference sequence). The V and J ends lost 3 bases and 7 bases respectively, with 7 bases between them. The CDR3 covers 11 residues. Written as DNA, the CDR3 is TGTGCCAGCAGTTTCCTCTCAGAGCAGTACTTC. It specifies CASSFLSEQYF.

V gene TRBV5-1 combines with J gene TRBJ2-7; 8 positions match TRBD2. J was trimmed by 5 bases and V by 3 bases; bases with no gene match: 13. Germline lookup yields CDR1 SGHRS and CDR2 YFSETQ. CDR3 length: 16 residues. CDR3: CASSSRGAGGFDEQYF. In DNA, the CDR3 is TGCGCCAGCAGCTCGAGGGGGGCGGGAGGATTCGACGAGCAGTACTTC. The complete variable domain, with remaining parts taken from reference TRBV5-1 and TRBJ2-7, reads KAGVTQTPRYLIKTRGQQVTLSCSPISGHRSVSWYQQTPGQGLQFLFEYFSETQRNKGNFPGRFSGRQFSNSRSEMNVSTLELGDSALYLCASSSRGAGGFDEQYFGPGTRLTVT.